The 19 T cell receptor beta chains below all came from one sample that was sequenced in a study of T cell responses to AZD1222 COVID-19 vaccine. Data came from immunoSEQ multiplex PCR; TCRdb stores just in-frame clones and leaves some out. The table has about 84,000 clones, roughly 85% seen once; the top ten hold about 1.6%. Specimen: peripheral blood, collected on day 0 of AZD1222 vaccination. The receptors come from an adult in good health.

The CDR3 protein is CASSLAQGVPVKTQYF. The CDR3 bases are TGTGCCAGCAGTTTAGCCCAGGGGGTGCCGGTAAAGACCCAGTACTTC. V is TRBV27 and J is TRBJ2-5; 7 nucleotides agree with TRBD1. Germline V CDR1 and CDR2: MNHEY, SMNVEV (reference sequence). The length of the CDR3 is 16 residues. Trimming removed 2 bases from V and 6 bases from J; junction bases left unmatched: 12.

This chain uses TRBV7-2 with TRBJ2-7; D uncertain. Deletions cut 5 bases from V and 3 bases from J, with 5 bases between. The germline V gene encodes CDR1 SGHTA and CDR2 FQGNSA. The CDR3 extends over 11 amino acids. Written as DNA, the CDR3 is TGTGCCAGCAGCCCCAACTACGAGCAGTACTTC. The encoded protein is CASSPNYEQYF.

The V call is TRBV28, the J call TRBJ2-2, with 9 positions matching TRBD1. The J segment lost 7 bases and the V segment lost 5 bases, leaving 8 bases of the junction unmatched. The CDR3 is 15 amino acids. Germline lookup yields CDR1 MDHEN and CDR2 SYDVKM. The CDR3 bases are TGTGCCAGCAGTAAACTGACAGGGGGAATCGGGGAGCTGTTTTTT. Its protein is CASSKLTGGIGELFF.

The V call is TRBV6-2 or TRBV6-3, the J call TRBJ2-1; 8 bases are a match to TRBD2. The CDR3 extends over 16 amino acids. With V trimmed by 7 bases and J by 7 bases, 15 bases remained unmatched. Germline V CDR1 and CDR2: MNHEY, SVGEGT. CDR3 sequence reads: CASTPSLEREINEQFF. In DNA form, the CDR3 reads TGTGCCAGCACCCCTTCTTTGGAGCGGGAGATTAATGAGCAGTTCTTC.

This chain's CDR3 is CASSPAYTDGYTF. CDR3 nucleotides: TGTGCCAGCAGCCCCGCCTACACCGATGGCTACACCTTC. This chain links TRBV9 with TRBJ1-2; D ambiguous. Trimming pared 4 bases from V and 6 bases from J, leaving 13 bases between. This CDR3 contains 13 residues. Germline V gives CDR1 SGDLS, CDR2 YYNGEE. Using reference TRBV9 and TRBJ1-2 for the parts outside the CDR3, the full variable domain is DSGVTQTPKHLITATGQRVTLRCSPRSGDLSVYWYQQSLDQGLQFLIQYYNGEERAKGNILERFSAQQFPDLHSELNLSSLELGDSALYFCASSPAYTDGYTFGSGTRLTVV.

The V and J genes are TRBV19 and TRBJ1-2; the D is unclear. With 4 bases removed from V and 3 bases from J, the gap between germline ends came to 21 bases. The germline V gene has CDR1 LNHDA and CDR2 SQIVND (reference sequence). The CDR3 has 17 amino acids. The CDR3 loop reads CASSTRPRYVGHYGYTF. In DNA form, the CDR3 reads TGTGCCAGTAGTACCAGGCCCAGGTACGTAGGGCACTATGGCTACACCTTC.

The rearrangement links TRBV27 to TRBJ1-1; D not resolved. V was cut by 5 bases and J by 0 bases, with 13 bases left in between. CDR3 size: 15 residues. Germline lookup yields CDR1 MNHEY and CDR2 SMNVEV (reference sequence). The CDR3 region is CASSLRGGMNTEAFF. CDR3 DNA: TGTGCCAGCAGTCTGCGGGGTGGGATGAACACTGAAGCTTTCTTT.

The CDR3 is CSARLAGPGTDTQYF. The CDR3 nucleotides are TGCAGCGCTAGACTAGCGGGCCCCGGGACAGATACGCAGTATTTT. The rearrangement uses TRBV29-1 and TRBJ2-3; 10 bases agree with TRBD2. Germline V gene sequence: CDR1 SQVTM, CDR2 ANQGSEA. The CDR3 consists of 15 residues. V lost 7 bases to trimming and J lost 3 bases; unmatched junction nucleotides: 10.

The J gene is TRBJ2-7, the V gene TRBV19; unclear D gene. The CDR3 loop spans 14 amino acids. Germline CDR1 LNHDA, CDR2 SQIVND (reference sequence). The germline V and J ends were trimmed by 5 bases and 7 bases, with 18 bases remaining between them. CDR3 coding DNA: TGTGCCAGTAGTGGCACACCCCAATGGGAAGAGCAGTACTTC. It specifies CASSGTPQWEEQYF.

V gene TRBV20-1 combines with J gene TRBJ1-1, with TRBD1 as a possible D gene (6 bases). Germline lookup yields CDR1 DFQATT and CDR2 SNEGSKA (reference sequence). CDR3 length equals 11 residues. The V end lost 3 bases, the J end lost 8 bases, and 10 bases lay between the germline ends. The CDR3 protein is CSASRGGEAFF. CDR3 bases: TGCAGTGCTAGTAGGGGGGGAGAAGCTTTCTTT.

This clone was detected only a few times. The CDR3: CASSQGGHTEAFF. CDR3 bases: TGTGCCAGCAGCCAAGGGGGACACACTGAAGCTTTCTTT. The chain is built from TRBV3-1 (or the pseudogene TRBV3-2) and TRBJ1-1, with D maybe TRBD1 (5 bases). Germline CDR1 reads LGHDT; CDR2 reads YNNKEL (reference sequence). V lost 1 base and J 3 bases, leaving 6 bases between the germline ends. The CDR3 loop spans 13 amino acids.

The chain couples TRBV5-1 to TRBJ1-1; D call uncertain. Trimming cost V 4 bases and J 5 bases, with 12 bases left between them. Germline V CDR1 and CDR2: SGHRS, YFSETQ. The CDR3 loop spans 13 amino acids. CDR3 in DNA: TGCGCCAGCAGCCCGGATGGTTCGACTGAAGCTTTCTTT. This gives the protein CASSPDGSTEAFF.

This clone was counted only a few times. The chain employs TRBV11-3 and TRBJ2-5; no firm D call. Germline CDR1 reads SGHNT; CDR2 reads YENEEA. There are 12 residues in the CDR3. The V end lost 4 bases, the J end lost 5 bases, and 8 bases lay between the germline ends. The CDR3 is CASSSSGETQYF. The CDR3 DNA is TGTGCCAGCAGCTCCTCAGGTGAGACCCAGTACTTC. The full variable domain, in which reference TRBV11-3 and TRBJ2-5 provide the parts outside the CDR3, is EAGVVQSPRYKIIEKKQPVAFWCNPISGHNTLYWYLQNLGQGPELLIRYENEEAVDDSQLPKDRFSAERLKGVDSTLKIQPAELGDSAVYLCASSSSGETQYFGPGTRLLVL.

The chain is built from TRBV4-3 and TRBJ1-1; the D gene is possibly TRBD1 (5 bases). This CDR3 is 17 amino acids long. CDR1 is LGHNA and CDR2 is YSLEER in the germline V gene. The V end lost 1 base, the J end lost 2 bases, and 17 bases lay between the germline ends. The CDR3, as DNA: TGCGCCAGCAGCCAAGGGGGGACGGAAAACTACAACACTGAAGCTTTCTTT. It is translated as CASSQGGTENYNTEAFF.

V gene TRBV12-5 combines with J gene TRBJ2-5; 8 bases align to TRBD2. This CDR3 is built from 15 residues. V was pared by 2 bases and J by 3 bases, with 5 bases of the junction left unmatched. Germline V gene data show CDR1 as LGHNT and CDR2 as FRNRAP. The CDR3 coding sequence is TGTGCTAGTGGTTTGAACGGGAGGGCCGAAGAGACCCAGTACTTC. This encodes CASGLNGRAEETQYF.

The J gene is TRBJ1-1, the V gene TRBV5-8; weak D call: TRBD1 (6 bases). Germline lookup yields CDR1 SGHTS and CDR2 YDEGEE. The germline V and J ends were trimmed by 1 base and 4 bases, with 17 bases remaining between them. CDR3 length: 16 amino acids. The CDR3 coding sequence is TGTGCCAGCAGCTTGCGAGGCAGGGGTAGGAGCACTGAAGCTTTCTTT. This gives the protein CASSLRGRGRSTEAFF.

The CDR3 reads CASSLRIAGGYNEQFF. The CDR3 DNA reads as TGTGCCAGCAGCTTGAGGATAGCGGGAGGTTACAATGAGCAGTTCTTC. V gene TRBV7-3 combines with J gene TRBJ2-1; 10 positions match TRBD2. Germline CDR1 is SGHTA and CDR2 is FQGTGA. CDR3 length: 16 residues. With V trimmed by 3 bases and J by 4 bases, 6 bases remained unmatched.

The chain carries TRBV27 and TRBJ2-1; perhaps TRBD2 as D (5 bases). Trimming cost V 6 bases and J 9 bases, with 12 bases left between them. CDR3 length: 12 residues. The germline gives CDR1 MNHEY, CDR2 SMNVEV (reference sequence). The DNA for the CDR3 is TGTGCCAGCAGGGAGCTCCGGGGTGAGCAGTTCTTC. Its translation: CASRELRGEQFF.

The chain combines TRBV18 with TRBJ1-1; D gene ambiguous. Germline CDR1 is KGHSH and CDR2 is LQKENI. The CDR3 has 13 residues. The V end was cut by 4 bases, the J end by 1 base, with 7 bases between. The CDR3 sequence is CASSLNKNTEAFF. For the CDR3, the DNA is TGTGCCAGCTCACTGAACAAGAACACTGAAGCTTTCTTT. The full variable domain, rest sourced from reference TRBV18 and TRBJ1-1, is NAGVMQNPRHLVRRRGQEARLRCSPMKGHSHVYWYRQLPEEGLKFMVYLQKENIIDESGMPKERFSAEFPKEGPSILRIQQVVRGDSAAYFCASSLNKNTEAFFGQGTRLTVV.